These T cell receptor beta chains were read from a single sample in a study of identical twins. Each CDR3 protein is one row after TCRdb ran MiXCR on the 5' RACE reads. The sample holds 550,000 to 700,000 distinct CDR3 sequences, 9.6% seen once. This sample also belongs to another study, concerning yellow fever vaccine responses in identical twins.

Material for sequencing was PBMCs. The source is a woman aged 18-29 years in good health. CDR3s leave out the opening cysteine and the closing phenylalanine or tryptophan. The order of the fields is V gene, J gene, CDR3 protein.

V: TRBV5-1
J: TRBJ2-2
CDR3: ASSPRGTSGANTGELF

V: TRBV20-1
J: TRBJ2-1
CDR3: SAKGQTPTYEQF

V: TRBV3-1
J: TRBJ2-7
CDR3: ASSPPLGSSYEQY

V: TRBV11-2
J: TRBJ2-4
CDR3: ASSLGGRTGFSAKNIQY

V: TRBV6-1
J: TRBJ2-1
CDR3: ASSSDRGRYNEQF

V: TRBV20-1
J: TRBJ2-2
CDR3: SARQGEGTGELF

V: TRBV6-2/TRBV6-3
J: TRBJ2-1
CDR3: ASSYLSREQF

V: TRBV6-5
J: TRBJ2-7
CDR3: ASRYSGYEQY

V: TRBV25-1
J: TRBJ2-1
CDR3: ASSRDEQF

V: TRBV20-1
J: TRBJ1-6
CDR3: SSENSVFSSGSSPLH

V: TRBV11-3
J: TRBJ2-1
CDR3: ASSYTWGNEQF

V: TRBV3-1
J: TRBJ1-1
CDR3: ASSHLRTGGNTEAF

V: TRBV5-5
J: TRBJ2-1
CDR3: ASSAASIFVF

V: TRBV7-8
J: TRBJ1-2
CDR3: ASSPRGGGKDGYT

V: TRBV7-2
J: TRBJ2-2
CDR3: ASSNPGLQTGELF

V: TRBV27
J: TRBJ2-5
CDR3: ASSSVGDYQETQY

V: TRBV7-3
J: TRBJ2-3
CDR3: ASSLTGGGAADTQY

V: TRBV12-3/TRBV12-4
J: TRBJ1-1
CDR3: ASRFGQGGTEAF

V: TRBV5-1
J: TRBJ1-1
CDR3: ASSYGTGGVEAF

V: TRBV5-1
J: TRBJ2-1
CDR3: ASSYEVGGYNEQF

V: TRBV6-1
J: TRBJ2-5
CDR3: ASSGGLGETQY

V: TRBV7-9
J: TRBJ2-7
CDR3: ASSWTGSYEQY

V: TRBV7-8
J: TRBJ2-7
CDR3: ASSLMNGVSYEQY

V: TRBV5-1
J: TRBJ2-2
CDR3: ASSFSHKTTSSGVHGELF

V: TRBV11-2
J: TRBJ2-1
CDR3: ASSQGQASYNEQF

V: TRBV27
J: TRBJ2-7
CDR3: ASGDTPYEQY

V: TRBV28
J: TRBJ1-5
CDR3: ASSLWGRVDRGSQPQH

V: TRBV29-1
J: TRBJ2-7
CDR3: SVEGLAGIYEQY

V: TRBV24-1
J: TRBJ2-7
CDR3: ATSDRTGDEQY

V: TRBV24-1
J: TRBJ2-5
CDR3: ATSDMTSGAPYTQY

V: TRBV25-1
J: TRBJ1-4
CDR3: ASSGQGGEKLF

V: TRBV7-8
J: TRBJ2-2
CDR3: ASSFWTSNTGELF

V: TRBV11-2
J: TRBJ1-1
CDR3: ASSLGVEAF

V: TRBV20-1
J: TRBJ1-5
CDR3: SAKDPDDQPQH

V: TRBV7-8
J: TRBJ2-2
CDR3: ASSTGSLNGHTGELF

V: TRBV27
J: TRBJ2-2
CDR3: ASSFSLAGGPETGELF

V: TRBV20-1
J: TRBJ2-5
CDR3: SARGQGDGGETQY

V: TRBV15
J: TRBJ2-4
CDR3: ATSRVRGGAGDIQY

V: TRBV5-6
J: TRBJ2-1
CDR3: ASSSGQGFNEQF

V: TRBV7-2
J: TRBJ1-4
CDR3: ASSLGYGGGSNEKLF

V: TRBV5-1
J: TRBJ2-5
CDR3: ASSLAVYQETQY

V: TRBV20-1
J: TRBJ2-3
CDR3: SARPGHLTDTQY